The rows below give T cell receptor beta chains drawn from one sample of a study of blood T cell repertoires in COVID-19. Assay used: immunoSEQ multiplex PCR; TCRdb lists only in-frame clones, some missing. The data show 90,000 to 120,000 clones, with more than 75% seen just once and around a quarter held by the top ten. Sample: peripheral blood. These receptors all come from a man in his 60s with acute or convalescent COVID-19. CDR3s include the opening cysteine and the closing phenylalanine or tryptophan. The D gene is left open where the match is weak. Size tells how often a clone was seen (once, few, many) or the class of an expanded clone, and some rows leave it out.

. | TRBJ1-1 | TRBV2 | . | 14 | CASSDQGLDTEAFF | TGTGCCAGCAGCGACCAGGGACTAGACACTGAAGCTTTCTTT
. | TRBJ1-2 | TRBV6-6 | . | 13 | CASSDERQGGYTF | TGTGCCAGCAGCGATGAGCGCCAGGGGGGCTACACCTTC
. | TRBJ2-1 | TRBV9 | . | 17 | CASSAAGREDSYNEQFF | TGTGCCAGCAGCGCGGCAGGGCGAGAAGACTCCTACAATGAGCAGTTCTTC
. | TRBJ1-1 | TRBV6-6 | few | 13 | CASSYSWEGEAFF | TGTGCCAGCAGTTACTCGTGGGAGGGGGAAGCTTTCTTT
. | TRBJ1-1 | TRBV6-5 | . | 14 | CASSRTRGFTEAFF | TGTGCCAGCAGTCGTACACGGGGGTTCACTGAAGCTTTCTTT
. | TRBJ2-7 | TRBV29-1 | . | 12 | CSGGSRATEQYF | TGCAGCGGAGGTAGCAGGGCAACCGAGCAGTACTTC
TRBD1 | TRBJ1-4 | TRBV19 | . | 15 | CASSLRQGPNEKLFF | TGTGCCAGTAGTCTCCGACAGGGACCCAATGAAAAACTGTTTTTT
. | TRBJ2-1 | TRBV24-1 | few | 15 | CATRGPSSSYNEQFF | TGTGCCACCCGAGGGCCGTCGAGCTCCTACAATGAGCAGTTCTTC
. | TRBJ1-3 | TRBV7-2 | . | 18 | CASSLAPRRGLSGNTIYF | TGTGCCAGCAGCTTAGCCCCCCGTAGGGGCCTCTCTGGAAACACCATATATTTT
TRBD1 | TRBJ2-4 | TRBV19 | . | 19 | CASSRAGTGGSIAKNIQYF | TGTGCCAGTAGCCGAGCCGGGACAGGGGGCTCGATAGCCAAAAACATTCAGTACTTC
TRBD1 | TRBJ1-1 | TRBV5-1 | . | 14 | CASKSGTGNTEAFF | TGCGCCAGCAAGTCCGGGACAGGGAACACTGAAGCTTTCTTT
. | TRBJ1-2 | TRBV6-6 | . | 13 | CASSYRAGDGYTF | TGTGCCAGCAGTTATAGGGCAGGGGACGGCTACACCTTC
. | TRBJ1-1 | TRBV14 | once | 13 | CASSQDLRGEAFF | TGTGCCAGCAGCCAAGATCTCCGGGGTGAAGCTTTCTTT
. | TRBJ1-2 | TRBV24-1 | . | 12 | CATSRDDYGYTF | TGTGCCACCTCCAGGGATGACTATGGCTACACCTTC
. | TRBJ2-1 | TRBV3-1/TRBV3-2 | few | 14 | CASSRYRDTNEQFF | TGTGCCAGCAGTCGTTACCGGGACACCAATGAGCAGTTCTTC
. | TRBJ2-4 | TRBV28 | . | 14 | CASSLARVRPIQYF | TGTGCCAGCAGTTTAGCCAGGGTCCGGCCCATTCAGTACTTC